Below, 22 T cell receptor beta chains from the same sample are listed, as sequenced in a study of T cells in Graves' hyperthyroidism and ophthalmopathy. RNA transcripts gave rise to amplified TCR beta CDR3 regions. Using the HTBI primer set, a first-round RT-PCR was run on the TCR CDR3. TCRdb redid the calling of the multiplex PCR reads with MiXCR, one entry per CDR3 protein. The sample contains 350,000 to 400,000 distinct CDR3 sequences, under 15% of which appear only once. What was sequenced was blood. These receptor sequences come from a woman in her 30s with Graves' hyperthyroidism.

This clonotype has just a few counts. The chain employs TRBV7-9 and TRBJ1-5, with D unclear. CDR1 and CDR2 from the germline V gene are SEHNR and FQNEAQ (reference sequence). The germline V and J ends were trimmed by 2 bases and 1 base, with 6 bases remaining between them. The CDR3 has 14 amino acids. CDR3 DNA: TGTGCCAGCAGCTTATACGACAGCAATCAGCCCCAGCATTTT. Its protein is CASSLYDSNQPQHF.

This clonotype was observed a few times. V usage is TRBV6-1 and J usage is TRBJ2-2; TRBD1 agrees at 7 bases. V shed 10 bases and J 2 bases; nucleotides not matched to a gene: 4. From germline, CDR1 is MNHNS and CDR2 SASEGT. The CDR3 sequence is 13 residues long. The CDR3 region has the DNA TGTGCCACCCGGGACAGTAACACCGGGGAGCTGTTTTTT. Its translation: CATRDSNTGELFF.

This clonotype was seen ten or more times. This sequence joins TRBV28 and TRBJ2-3, with TRBD1 identical over 8 bases. Germline V gene sequence: CDR1 MDHEN, CDR2 SYDVKM. Unmatched junction bases numbered 3, after V lost 5 bases and J lost 5 bases. The CDR3 is made up of 13 amino acids. The DNA of the CDR3 is TGTGCCAGCAGTAGGACAGGGTTAGATACGCAGTATTTT. Translation: CASSRTGLDTQYF.

Ten or more counts support this clonotype. The chain has TRBV18 and TRBJ2-3; TRBD1 is a possible D gene (6 bases). Germline loops: CDR1 KGHSH, CDR2 LQKENI. V was clipped by 3 bases and J by 0 bases, with 10 bases between them. This CDR3 has 15 residues. The CDR3 loop is CASSPQGISTDTQYF. CDR3 coding DNA: TGTGCCAGCTCACCTCAGGGGATCAGCACAGATACGCAGTATTTT.

J is TRBJ1-4 and V is TRBV15, with a weak D call TRBD1 (6 bases). The V end lost 1 base, the J end lost 5 bases, and 14 bases lay between the germline ends. CDR3 length: 16 residues. CDR1 is LNHNV, CDR2 YYDKDF, per germline (reference sequence). The CDR3 spells CATSRAPGTPNEKLFF. CDR3 DNA sequence: TGTGCCACCAGCAGAGCGCCCGGGACACCGAATGAAAAACTGTTTTTT. The full variable domain, in which reference TRBV15 and TRBJ1-4 provide the parts outside the CDR3, is DAMVIQNPRYQVTQFGKPVTLSCSQTLNHNVMYWYQQKSSQAPKLLFHYYDKDFNNEADTPDNFQSRRPNTSFCFLDIRSPGLGDTAMYLCATSRAPGTPNEKLFFGSGTQLSVL.

This clonotype came up a few times. The V and J genes are TRBV14 and TRBJ1-2; D is unresolved. CDR3 length: 15 residues. Trimming stripped 4 bases from V and 4 bases from J, with 16 bases between. Germline V gives CDR1 SGHDN, CDR2 FVKESK. The CDR3 sequence is CASSPLDRGGYGYTF. The CDR3 bases are TGTGCCAGCAGCCCTTTGGACCGTGGAGGCTATGGCTACACCTTC.

The rearrangement joins TRBV7-9 to TRBJ2-1; possibly TRBD2 for D (5 bases). CDR3 length: 13 residues. V dropped 4 bases and J dropped 5 bases, with 9 bases sitting between them. The germline CDR1 and CDR2 sequences are SEHNR and FQNEAQ (reference sequence). Here the CDR3 reads CASSSTRNNEQFF. The DNA for the CDR3 is TGTGCCAGCAGCTCCACTAGAAACAATGAGCAGTTCTTC.

This clonotype was recorded at least ten times. CDR3 amino acids: CSARDATGTGGGNEQFF. The DNA of the CDR3 is TGCAGTGCTAGAGATGCCACCGGGACAGGGGGCGGGAATGAGCAGTTCTTC. J is TRBJ2-1 and V is TRBV20-1; 12 bases align to TRBD1. This CDR3 region has 17 residues. Germline-derived CDR1 and CDR2 are DFQATT and SNEGSKA (reference sequence). The junction had 10 bases not matched to a gene; V was cut back by 0 bases and J by 7 bases.

The chain couples TRBV24-1 to TRBJ2-5, with TRBD1 identical over 8 bases. The CDR3 consists of 14 residues. The ends lost 5 bases at V and 5 bases at J; junction bases unmatched: 6. Germline assignment: CDR1 KGHDR and CDR2 SFDVKD. This chain's CDR3 is CATSGTGKGETQYF. For the CDR3, the DNA is TGTGCCACCAGTGGGACAGGGAAGGGCGAGACCCAGTACTTC.

For this clonotype: A read error may explain this, as a much larger clone is one base away. This rearrangement joins TRBV30 to TRBJ2-5, with 8 positions matching TRBD2. This CDR3 spans 12 amino acids. Per the germline V gene, CDR1 is GTSNPN and CDR2 is SVGIG (reference sequence). V trimming: 2 bases; J trimming: 7 bases; junction bases outside the gene matches: 3. The DNA for the CDR3 is TGTGCCTGGAGTTTCGGGGGGGGGACCCAGTACTTC. This encodes CAWSFGGGTQYF.

This chain links TRBV7-9 with TRBJ2-5; D is perhaps TRBD1 (5 bases). Germline V gene data show CDR1 as SEHNR and CDR2 as FQNEAQ (reference sequence). The CDR3 contains 16 residues. V lost 6 bases and J lost 5, with 22 bases in between. CDR3 loop: CASSEPQGRGGETQYF. CDR3 DNA sequence: TGTGCCAGCAGTGAACCACAAGGAAGGGGTGGGGAGACCCAGTACTTC.

The CDR3 nucleotides read TGTGCCAGCAGTGGTCAAGCGGGAGCCCTCAATGAGCAGTTCTTC. The encoded protein is CASSGQAGALNEQFF. This chain connects TRBV6-2 or TRBV6-3 to TRBJ2-1; TRBD2 agrees at 8 bases. Losses at the gene ends were 5 bases for V and 6 bases for J; bases not matched to a gene: 9. Germline values: CDR1 MNHEY, CDR2 SVGEGT. The CDR3 spans 15 residues.

A few counts support this clonotype. The chain joins TRBV5-1 to TRBJ2-7; D is perhaps TRBD1 (5 bases). The germline V and J ends were trimmed by 0 bases and 3 bases, with 13 bases remaining between them. The CDR3 is 15 residues long. Looked up from germline, CDR1 is SGHRS and CDR2 is YFSETQ. The CDR3: CASSLESGQFYEQYF. DNA of the CDR3: TGCGCCAGCAGCTTGGAGTCTGGACAATTCTACGAGCAGTACTTC. Looking up the rest from reference TRBV5-1 and TRBJ2-7 gives the full variable domain: KAGVTQTPRYLIKTRGQQVTLSCSPISGHRSVSWYQQTPGQGLQFLFEYFSETQRNKGNFPGRFSGRQFSNSRSEMNVSTLELGDSALYLCASSLESGQFYEQYFGPGTRLTVT.

Many counts were recorded for this clonotype. The chain combines TRBV12-3 or TRBV12-4 with TRBJ1-2; possibly TRBD1 for D (6 bases). V was shortened by 5 bases and J by 8 bases, with 12 bases between the two germline ends. CDR3 size: 12 residues. In DNA form, the CDR3 reads TGTGCCAGCAGTGAAGGACAGCGGGGCTACACCTTC. Its protein product is CASSEGQRGYTF.

The chain joins TRBV7-9 to TRBJ2-7; TRBD2 matches 8 bases. The CDR3 runs 14 residues. Per the germline V gene, CDR1 is SEHNR and CDR2 is FQNEAQ (reference sequence). Germline trimming cut 3 bases from V and 3 bases from J; bases unmatched to any gene: 4. The CDR3 loop is CASSFTGGDYEQYF. In DNA form, the CDR3 reads TGTGCCAGCAGCTTCACGGGAGGGGACTACGAGCAGTACTTC.

Note on this clonotype: An end of the junction differs from the germline gene, which may be a read error. The chain joins TRBV19 to TRBJ1-5; TRBD1 aligns across 8 bases. This CDR3 is 17 amino acids long. Germline lookup yields CDR1 LNHDA and CDR2 SQIVND (reference sequence). CDR3 bases: TGTGCCGGTAGTAACCTCGCCGGGACAGGAGCTAATCAGCCCCAGCATTTT. This gives the protein CAGSNLAGTGANQPQHF.

The chain couples TRBV9 to TRBJ1-5; weak D call: TRBD1 (5 bases). Trimming shortened V by 0 bases and J by 2 bases, and 12 bases separated the two germline ends. Per the germline V gene, CDR1 is SGDLS and CDR2 is YYNGEE. The CDR3 sequence is 16 residues long. The CDR3 loop is CASSVGSGLGNQPQHF. CDR3 bases: TGTGCCAGCAGCGTAGGTTCAGGGTTGGGCAATCAGCCCCAGCATTTT.

This clonotype was found a few times. The chain couples TRBV5-1 to TRBJ2-2; 8 bases agree with TRBD1. In germline, CDR1 is SGHRS, CDR2 YFSETQ. The V segment lost 3 bases and the J segment 4 bases; nucleotides outside the gene matches: 5. The CDR3 totals 15 residues. For the CDR3, the DNA is TGCGCCAGCAGCTCCGGACAGGGAAGCACCGGGGAGCTGTTTTTT. It yields the protein CASSSGQGSTGELFF.

The chain couples TRBV7-2 to TRBJ2-2, with D hard to call. The CDR3 extends over 14 amino acids. V gave up 6 bases and J gave up 7 bases, with 15 bases separating them. The V gene's germline CDR1 is SGHTA and CDR2 FQGNSA. CDR3 in amino acids: CASRVETSNGELFF. The CDR3 DNA sequence: TGTGCCAGCAGGGTGGAGACGTCGAACGGGGAGCTGTTTTTT.

In its sample, this clonotype was seen many times. This sequence joins TRBV7-2 and TRBJ2-3; tentative D call: TRBD2 (6 bases). This CDR3 spans 15 amino acids. The germline V gene has CDR1 SGHTA and CDR2 FQGNSA. The germline V and J ends were trimmed by 3 bases and 0 bases, with 10 bases remaining between them. CDR3 sequence reads: CASSLAGTSTDTQYF. CDR3 DNA: TGTGCCAGCAGCTTGGCGGGAACTAGCACAGATACGCAGTATTTT.

This clonotype was observed a few times. At one boundary the junction diverges from the germline segment, which might be a read error. V and J are TRBV7-2 and TRBJ2-1; tentative D call: TRBD2 (5 bases). The CDR3 sequence is 16 residues long. Germline V gene lookup returns CDR1 SGHTA and CDR2 FQGNSA. The CDR3 is CASSLGGGQPYNGQFF. CDR3 nucleotides: TGTGCCAGCAGCTTAGGAGGCGGGCAGCCCTACAATGGGCAGTTCTTC.

The chain combines TRBV9 with TRBJ2-7, with D perhaps TRBD2 (6 bases). V gave up 4 bases and J gave up 6 bases, with 17 bases separating them. Germline V gives CDR1 SGDLS, CDR2 YYNGEE. CDR3 length: 14 residues. The CDR3 DNA reads TGTGCCAGCAGCCTCGAGACTAGTCTCGCCGAGCAGTACTTC. Its protein is CASSLETSLAEQYF.